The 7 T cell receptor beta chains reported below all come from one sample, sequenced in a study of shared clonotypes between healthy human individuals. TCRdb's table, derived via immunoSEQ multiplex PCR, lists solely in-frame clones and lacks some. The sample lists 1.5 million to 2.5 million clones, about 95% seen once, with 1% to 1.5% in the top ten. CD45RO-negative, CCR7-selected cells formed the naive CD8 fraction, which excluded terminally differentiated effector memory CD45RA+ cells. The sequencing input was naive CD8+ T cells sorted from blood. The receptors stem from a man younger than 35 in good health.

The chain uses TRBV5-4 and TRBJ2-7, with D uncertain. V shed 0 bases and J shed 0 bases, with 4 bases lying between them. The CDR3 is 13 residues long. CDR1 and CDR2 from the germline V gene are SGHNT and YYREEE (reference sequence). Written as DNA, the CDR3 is TGTGCCAGCAGCTTGGACTTCTCCTACGAGCAGTACTTC. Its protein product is CASSLDFSYEQYF.

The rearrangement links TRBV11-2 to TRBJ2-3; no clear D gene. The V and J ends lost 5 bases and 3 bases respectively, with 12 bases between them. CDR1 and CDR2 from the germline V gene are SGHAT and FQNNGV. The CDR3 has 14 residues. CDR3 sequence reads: CASSISRSTDTQYF. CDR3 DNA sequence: TGTGCCAGCAGCATTTCCAGGTCAACAGATACGCAGTATTTT.

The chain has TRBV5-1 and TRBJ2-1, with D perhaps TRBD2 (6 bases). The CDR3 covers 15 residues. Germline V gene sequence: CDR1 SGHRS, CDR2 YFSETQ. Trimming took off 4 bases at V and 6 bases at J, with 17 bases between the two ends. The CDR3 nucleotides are TGCGCCAGCAGCGAAGACAGTCTGCGGGGCAATGAGCAGTTCTTC. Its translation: CASSEDSLRGNEQFF.

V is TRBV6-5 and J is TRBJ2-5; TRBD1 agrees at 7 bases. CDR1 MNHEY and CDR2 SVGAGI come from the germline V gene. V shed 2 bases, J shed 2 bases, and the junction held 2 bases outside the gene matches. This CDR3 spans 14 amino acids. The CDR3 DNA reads TGTGCCAGCAGTTACGACAGGGAGCAAGAGACCCAGTACTTC. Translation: CASSYDREQETQYF.

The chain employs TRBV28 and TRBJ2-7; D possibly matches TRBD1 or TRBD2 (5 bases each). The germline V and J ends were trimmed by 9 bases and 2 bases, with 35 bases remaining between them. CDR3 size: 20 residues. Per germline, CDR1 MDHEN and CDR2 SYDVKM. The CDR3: CASNSFGAVATRLVTYEQYF. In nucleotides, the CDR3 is TGTGCCAGTAACTCCTTCGGGGCGGTGGCAACCCGTTTGGTAACCTACGAGCAGTACTTC. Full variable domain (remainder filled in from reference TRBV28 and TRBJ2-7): DVKVTQSSRYLVKRTGEKVFLECVQDMDHENMFWYRQDPGLGLRLIYFSYDVKMKEKGDIPEGYSVSREKKERFSLILESASTNQTSMYLCASNSFGAVATRLVTYEQYFGPGTRLTVT.

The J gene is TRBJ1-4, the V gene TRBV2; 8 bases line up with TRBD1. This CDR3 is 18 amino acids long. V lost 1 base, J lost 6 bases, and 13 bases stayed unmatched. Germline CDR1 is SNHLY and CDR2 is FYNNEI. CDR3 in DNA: TGTGCCAGCAGTGAAGTCCCGGTCAGGGGGCTGCTGGATGAAAAACTGTTTTTT. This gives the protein CASSEVPVRGLLDEKLFF.

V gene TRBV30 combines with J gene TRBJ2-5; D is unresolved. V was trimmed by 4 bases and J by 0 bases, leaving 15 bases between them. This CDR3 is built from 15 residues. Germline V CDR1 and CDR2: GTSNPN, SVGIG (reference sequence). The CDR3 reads CAWKTTSMYQETQYF. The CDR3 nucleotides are TGTGCCTGGAAAACTACCTCAATGTACCAAGAGACCCAGTACTTC.